The present entry profiles one TCR beta chain with its context. Its cognate antigen is unknown. The TCR library protocol attached unique molecular identifiers to the individual cDNA molecules. TCRdb independently ran MiXCR on the 5' RACE reads; one entry per CDR3 protein. In the table there are roughly 80,000 distinct CDR3 sequences, about a sixth of which are singletons. The data stem from a study of early T cells in non-severe SARS-CoV-2 infection. Overall study: The authors sequenced bulk RNA from unsorted whole blood, leaving chains unpaired.

Study results and limitations: There was a bias toward anti-spike CD8 responses in VDJdb matching, which missed private and CD4 specificities.

The sample was whole blood. This receptor was obtained from an adult who was a healthcare worker with PCR-confirmed SARS-CoV-2 infection or an uninfected control (not recorded which).

The CDR3 reads CASSQTAPTVQFF. The CDR3 DNA sequence: TGCGCCAGCAGCCAAACTGCCCCCACGGTTCAGTTCTTC. V gene TRBV4-3 combines with J gene TRBJ2-1; no clear D gene. V lost 2 bases, J lost 13 bases, and 15 bases lay in between. The CDR3 loop spans 13 amino acids. Germline CDR1 reads LGHNA; CDR2 reads YSLEER.